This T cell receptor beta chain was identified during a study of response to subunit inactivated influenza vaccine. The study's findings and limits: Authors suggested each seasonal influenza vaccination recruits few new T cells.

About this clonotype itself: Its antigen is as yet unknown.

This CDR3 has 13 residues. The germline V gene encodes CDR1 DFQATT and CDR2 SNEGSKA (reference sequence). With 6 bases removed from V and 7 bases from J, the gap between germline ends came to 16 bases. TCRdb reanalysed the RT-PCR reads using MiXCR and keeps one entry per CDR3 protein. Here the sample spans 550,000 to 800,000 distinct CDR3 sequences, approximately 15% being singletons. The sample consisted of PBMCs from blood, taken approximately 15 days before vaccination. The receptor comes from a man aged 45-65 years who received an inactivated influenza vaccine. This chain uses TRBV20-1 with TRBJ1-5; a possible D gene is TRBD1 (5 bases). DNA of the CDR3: TGCAGTGCCGTGAAAGGGGTGGGACAGCCCCAGCATTTT. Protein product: CSAVKGVGQPQHF.